The sequence of this TCR beta chain was determined in a study of neurological immune-mediated disorders. Blood bank volunteers in Maryland, USA, served as healthy controls. With 10-nucleotide random UMIs, 5'RACE was used to make the cDNA. One entry per CDR3 protein results from TCRdb running MiXCR on the 5' RACE reads. The sample has 50,000 or so distinct CDR3 sequences; over 9.5% are singletons. Germline assignment: CDR1 SGHTA and CDR2 FQGNSA. V was shortened by 5 bases and J by 1 base, with 15 bases between the two germline ends. The CDR3 covers 15 residues. This clonotype showed up many times. Sequencing used PBMCs. The origin of this receptor is a man aged 60-69 years in good health. The rearrangement joins TRBV7-2 to TRBJ2-7; D is perhaps TRBD1 (6 bases). The CDR3 DNA reads as TGTGCCAGCAGCCAAGGGGGAGCGCGGTCCTACGAGCAGTACTTC. It specifies CASSQGGARSYEQYF.